The T cell receptor (beta chain) described here comes from a study of T cells in Graves' hyperthyroidism and ophthalmopathy. Study observations and caveats: Most expanded thyroid clonotypes above 0.001 also appeared in blood. Ophthalmopathy was told apart from stable hyperthyroidism by a 13 V-J model. Ophthalmopathy got predicted by the model a median about six months before its onset.

This CDR3 contains 14 residues. Germline values: CDR1 LNHDA, CDR2 SQIVND (reference sequence). V shed 5 bases and J shed 7 bases, with 12 bases lying between them. Reasons for excluding patients were uncontrolled infection, other autoimmune disease, pregnancy or lactation. Authors of the study amplified TCR beta CDR3 regions from RNA transcripts. Carried out on the TCR CDR3, a first-round RT-PCR used the HTBI primer set. TCRdb analysed the multiplex PCR reads with MiXCR anew, one entry per CDR3 protein. The table lists hundreds of thousands of distinct CDR3 sequences, over 40% of them singletons, with roughly 6.5% in the top ten. Turning to this clonotype: Its antigen is currently unknown.

The gene calls are TRBV19 and TRBJ1-6; D not resolved. Sequencing was carried out using peripheral blood or thyroid tissue (not recorded which). The TCR comes from an adult man with Graves' disease, either hyperthyroidism or ophthalmopathy (not recorded which). CDR3 sequence: CASSGMNSNSPLHF. The CDR3 DNA follows: TGTGCCAGTAGTGGCATGAACTCCAATTCACCCCTCCACTTT.